This TCR beta chain stems from a study of T cell responses to AZD1222 COVID-19 vaccine. Trimming removed 3 bases from V and 4 bases from J, with 6 bases in between. The CDR3 sequence is 12 residues long. Germline CDR1 LGHNA, CDR2 YNFKEQ. Concerning this clone: Its antigen is undetermined. This same CDR3 is encoded by further DNA sequences in the sample.

Produced via immunoSEQ multiplex PCR; TCRdb's table is partial and in-frame only. The sample records roughly 190,000 clones, 80% to 95% being singletons. Findings and caveats of the study: Most donors were white British, females outnumbered males, and clonal diversity was possibly underestimated.

The sample consisted of peripheral blood, taken on day 0 of AZD1222 vaccination. This chain connects TRBV4-2 to TRBJ1-2; D remains ambiguous. The TCR was taken from an adult in good health. DNA of the CDR3: TGTGCCAGCAGCCAGGAGGGCTATGGCTACACCTTC. Its translation: CASSQEGYGYTF.